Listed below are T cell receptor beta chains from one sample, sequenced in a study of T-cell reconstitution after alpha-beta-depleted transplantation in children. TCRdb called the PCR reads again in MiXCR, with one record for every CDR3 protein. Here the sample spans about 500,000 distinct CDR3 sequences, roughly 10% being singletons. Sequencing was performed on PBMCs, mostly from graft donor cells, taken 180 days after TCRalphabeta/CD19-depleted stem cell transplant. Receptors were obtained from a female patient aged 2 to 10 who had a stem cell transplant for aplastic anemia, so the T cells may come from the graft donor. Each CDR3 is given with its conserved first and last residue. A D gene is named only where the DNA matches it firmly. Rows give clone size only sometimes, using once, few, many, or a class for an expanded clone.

cdr3_nt: TGCAGTGCTAGAGATCGCGAAAAACCCCTCTACGAGCAGTACTTC
cdr3_aa: CSARDREKPLYEQYF
clone_size: NA
cdr3_length: 15
d_call: NA
j_call: TRBJ2-7
v_call: TRBV20-1

cdr3_nt: TGTGCCAGCAGCCAAGAGGGCGGGATAGTTCTTGAGCAGTTCTTC
cdr3_aa: CASSQEGGIVLEQFF
clone_size: many
cdr3_length: 15
d_call: NA
j_call: TRBJ2-1
v_call: TRBV3-1

cdr3_nt: TGTGCCATCTCGCAGACCGGACTAGCGGGATCCCAGCAGTACTTC
cdr3_aa: CAISQTGLAGSQQYF
clone_size: few
cdr3_length: 15
d_call: TRBD2
j_call: TRBJ2-7
v_call: TRBV10-3

cdr3_nt: TGCGCCAGCAGCTTGGAACCGACCAGGACCACCGGGGAGCTGTTTTTT
cdr3_aa: CASSLEPTRTTGELFF
clone_size: few
cdr3_length: 16
d_call: NA
j_call: TRBJ2-2
v_call: TRBV5-1

cdr3_nt: TGTGCCAGCAGCCAAGAGGCGCCCTACGAGCAGTACTTC
cdr3_aa: CASSQEAPYEQYF
clone_size: few
cdr3_length: 13
d_call: NA
j_call: TRBJ2-7
v_call: TRBV3-1

cdr3_nt: TGCAGCGTTGAAGAGCGGTTCACAGATACGCAGTATTTT
cdr3_aa: CSVEERFTDTQYF
clone_size: many
cdr3_length: 13
d_call: NA
j_call: TRBJ2-3
v_call: TRBV29-1

cdr3_nt: TGCGCCAGCAGCTTGGAAAGGGTTCGGAGCACCGGGGAGCTGTTTTTT
cdr3_aa: CASSLERVRSTGELFF
clone_size: few
cdr3_length: 16
d_call: NA
j_call: TRBJ2-2
v_call: TRBV5-1

cdr3_nt: TGTGCCAGCTTTACCGGTTGCAATTCACCCCTCCACTTT
cdr3_aa: CASFTGCNSPLHF
clone_size: NA
cdr3_length: 13
d_call: NA
j_call: TRBJ1-6
v_call: TRBV21-1

cdr3_nt: TGTGCCAGCAGGGTCCGTAGGACAACAGAAGCTTTCTTT
cdr3_aa: CASRVRRTTEAFF
clone_size: once
cdr3_length: 13
d_call: NA
j_call: TRBJ1-1
v_call: TRBV2

cdr3_nt: TGTGCCAGCAGCTCAGGACCGGGACTAGCCTATGAGCAGTTCTTC
cdr3_aa: CASSSGPGLAYEQFF
clone_size: NA
cdr3_length: 15
d_call: TRBD2
j_call: TRBJ2-1
v_call: TRBV7-9

cdr3_nt: TGTGCCAGTAGCGCGGGAGGGCCATCCTACGAGCAGTACTTC
cdr3_aa: CASSAGGPSYEQYF
clone_size: few
cdr3_length: 14
d_call: TRBD2
j_call: TRBJ2-7
v_call: TRBV19

cdr3_nt: TGCAGCGTGATCCTCAATGGGCGGGGGACCCCCCAGCATTTT
cdr3_aa: CSVILNGRGTPQHF
clone_size: many
cdr3_length: 14
d_call: NA
j_call: TRBJ1-5
v_call: TRBV29-1

cdr3_nt: TGTGCTAGTGGTTTGGGGACTAGCGGGATAGTACACAATGAGCAGTTCTTC
cdr3_aa: CASGLGTSGIVHNEQFF
clone_size: few
cdr3_length: 17
d_call: TRBD2
j_call: TRBJ2-1
v_call: TRBV12-5

cdr3_nt: TGTGCCAGCTCACCACCGGCCAGGGTCACCGGGGAGCTGTTTTTT
cdr3_aa: CASSPPARVTGELFF
clone_size: few
cdr3_length: 15
d_call: NA
j_call: TRBJ2-2
v_call: TRBV18

cdr3_nt: TGTGCCAGCAGCCAAGATACAGGCTCGCATCAGCCCCAGCATTTT
cdr3_aa: CASSQDTGSHQPQHF
clone_size: few
cdr3_length: 15
d_call: NA
j_call: TRBJ1-5
v_call: TRBV3-1

cdr3_nt: TGCAGTGCTAGTGGACTAGCGGGTGAGCAGTTCTTC
cdr3_aa: CSASGLAGEQFF
clone_size: few
cdr3_length: 12
d_call: TRBD2
j_call: TRBJ2-1
v_call: TRBV20-1